The present entry profiles one T cell receptor (beta chain) with its context. This CDR3 region has 16 residues. CDR1 and CDR2 (germline): WNHNN, SYGVQD (reference sequence). The J segment lost 3 bases and the V segment lost 4 bases, leaving 8 bases of the junction unmatched. As originally analysed: By means of reference gene primer amplification, nucleated cell counts were estimated. Clones were read by immunoSEQ multiplex PCR, and TCRdb kept only the in-frame ones, dropping some. Clone size and V and J calls were adopted from that table, with D and trimming inferred from the DNA. The sample consists of around 100,000 clones, more than 75% of them appearing once. This sample is part of a study of blood T cell repertoires in COVID-19. Across the whole study: Acute-phase and convalescent COVID-19 samples originated in the United States, Italy and Spain. Nucleic acid was either cDNA or gDNA, and it came from T cells, B-cell-depleted T cells, or PBMCs.

Sample: peripheral blood. This chain uses TRBV10-1 with TRBJ2-3, with TRBD2 matching 9 bases. This sequence was found in a human donor in a cohort sampled during active COVID-19. The DNA for the CDR3 is TGCGCCAGCAGTGCGGGACTAGCAAGAGAAACAGATACGCAGTATTTT. Protein sequence: CASSAGLARETDTQYF.